The T cell receptor beta chain described here comes from a study of technical replicates of blood from several donors. CDR1 is LGHNA, CDR2 YNFKEQ, per germline. V lost 3 bases and J lost 6; bases outside the gene matches: 10. The CDR3 sequence is 16 residues long. Measured with immunoSEQ multiplex PCR; TCRdb has only the in-frame clones, and not every one. This table has some 79,000 clones, under 95% appearing once. Sequencing was carried out using T cells isolated from PBMCs. The receptor was isolated from a human donor in good health. The V and J genes are TRBV4-2 and TRBJ2-4; 8 bases align to TRBD1. The CDR3 sequence: CASSHTGRGQGNIQYF. The CDR3 bases are TGTGCCAGCAGCCATACTGGCAGGGGGCAGGGAAACATTCAGTACTTC.